This T cell receptor (beta chain) was sequenced during a study of response to subunit inactivated influenza vaccine. This clonotype was seen a few times. TCRdb independently ran MiXCR on the RT-PCR reads; one entry per CDR3 protein. The table lists fewer than 550,000 distinct CDR3 sequences, about 25% of them singletons, with 1.9% in the top ten. From germline, CDR1 is GTSNPN and CDR2 SVGIG (reference sequence). V lost 0 bases, J lost 4 bases, and 16 bases lay in between. The CDR3 is 15 amino acids. Sequencing used CD4+ T cells sorted from PBMCs, obtained more than 4 days after vaccination. This chain joins TRBV30 and TRBJ2-7, with D tentatively TRBD1 or TRBD2 (5 bases each). The receptor was derived from a man aged 50 to 60 who received an inactivated influenza vaccine. Here the CDR3 DNA reads TGTGCCTGGAGTGTTGCCGCAGGGAGCACGTACGAGCAGTACTTC. It encodes CAWSVAAGSTYEQYF.